One sample yielded the 11 T cell receptor beta chains listed below, sequenced in a study of CD8 T cells in ankylosing spondylitis. One entry per CDR3 protein, called by TCRdb with MiXCR from the 5' RACE reads. The sample has hundreds of thousands of distinct CDR3 sequences; 10% to 13% are singletons. The sequenced material came from blood, either unsorted or a sorted T cell fraction (not recorded which). Every receptor here comes from a male donor with ankylosing spondylitis or in good health (not recorded which).

This clonotype was seen at least ten times. This chain joins TRBV7-9 and TRBJ2-1; D might be TRBD1 or TRBD2, each matching 6 bases. Germline V gene lookup returns CDR1 SEHNR and CDR2 FQNEAQ (reference sequence). The CDR3 is 14 residues long. V gave up 8 bases and J gave up 5 bases, with 16 bases separating them. The CDR3 coding sequence is TGTGCCAGCCTTCGAGGGGGGACTGACAATGAGCAGTTCTTC. Translation: CASLRGGTDNEQFF.

This clonotype has just a few counts. V and J are TRBV11-2 and TRBJ2-2; no firm D call. This CDR3 comprises 14 residues. The V gene lost 5 bases and the J gene lost 3 bases, with 10 bases spanning the gap. Germline V gene sequence: CDR1 SGHAT, CDR2 FQNNGV. CDR3: CASSRMTDTGELFF. CDR3 in DNA: TGTGCCAGCAGCAGAATGACGGACACCGGGGAGCTGTTTTTT.

This clonotype came up many times. The V and J genes are TRBV5-1 and TRBJ1-4; D ambiguous. V lost 4 bases to trimming and J lost 0 bases, with 13 bases between them. This CDR3 has 16 residues. CDR1 SGHRS and CDR2 YFSETQ come from the germline V gene. Written as DNA, the CDR3 is TGCGCCAGCAGCCCGGTGGAGAGCGCAACTAATGAAAAACTGTTTTTT. Translating it yields CASSPVESATNEKLFF.

In its sample, this clonotype was seen many times. This chain connects TRBV7-8 to TRBJ1-2; 7 bases line up with TRBD1. V shed 3 bases and J 4 bases; nucleotides not matched to a gene: 5. Germline CDR1 and CDR2: SGHVS and FQNEAQ. The CDR3 totals 14 residues. The CDR3 DNA reads TGTGCCAGCAGCTTGAGACAGGGACCCTATGGCTACACCTTC. Translating gives CASSLRQGPYGYTF.

This clonotype was seen a few times. The rearrangement joins TRBV5-1 to TRBJ2-2; D is unresolved. This CDR3 comprises 16 residues. Per the germline V gene, CDR1 is SGHRS and CDR2 is YFSETQ. V was clipped by 0 bases and J by 6 bases, with 15 bases between them. CDR3 sequence: CASSLGAVRVPGELFF. The CDR3 nucleotides read TGCGCCAGCAGCTTGGGGGCAGTCCGGGTCCCCGGGGAGCTGTTTTTT.

This clonotype was recorded at least ten times. The J gene is TRBJ1-2, the V gene TRBV10-3; unclear D gene. This CDR3 is 16 amino acids long. Trimming cost V 2 bases and J 0 bases, with 13 bases left between them. The germline V gene encodes CDR1 ENHRY and CDR2 SYGVKD. CDR3 residues: CAISEAGIAPNYGYTF. The CDR3 DNA reads as TGTGCCATCAGTGAGGCCGGCATAGCCCCTAACTATGGCTACACCTTC.

This clonotype was counted ten times or more. V is TRBV29-1 and J is TRBJ2-1, with D possibly being TRBD1 or TRBD2 (5 bases each). V lost 7 bases to trimming and J lost 5 bases, with 15 bases between them. The CDR3 has 13 residues. The V gene's germline CDR1 is SQVTM and CDR2 ANQGSEA. Here the CDR3 reads CSASGSRNNEQFF. CDR3 sequence (DNA): TGCAGCGCTTCAGGGAGTAGGAACAATGAGCAGTTCTTC.

This clonotype was recorded many times. In DNA, the CDR3 is TGTGCCAGCAGCAGGACTAGCGGGGGGGCCCTGGGCTACGAGCAGTACTTC. This codes for CASSRTSGGALGYEQYF. The chain has TRBV6-5 and TRBJ2-7, with TRBD2 identical over 15 bases. This CDR3 is 17 amino acids long. With 6 bases clipped from V and 3 bases from J, the junction kept 9 bases outside the gene matches. Germline V gene sequence: CDR1 MNHEY, CDR2 SVGAGI.

The J gene is TRBJ2-7, the V gene TRBV5-1; 12 bases are shared with TRBD1. V shed 4 bases and J 6 bases; nucleotides not matched to a gene: 5. The length of the CDR3 is 14 residues. Germline values: CDR1 SGHRS, CDR2 YFSETQ. The CDR3 DNA reads TGCGCCAGCAGCACCGGGACAGGGGGCTTCGAGCAGTACTTC. Translation gives CASSTGTGGFEQYF.

This clonotype was counted ten times or more. V gene TRBV9 combines with J gene TRBJ2-1; 8 nucleotides align to TRBD2. Losses at the gene ends were 2 bases for V and 7 bases for J; bases not matched to a gene: 11. CDR1 is SGDLS and CDR2 is YYNGEE in the germline V gene. The CDR3 loop spans 16 amino acids. The CDR3 is CASSVLAGPMDNEQFF. CDR3 nucleotides: TGTGCCAGCAGCGTCCTAGCGGGTCCGATGGATAATGAGCAGTTCTTC.

This clonotype was recorded at least ten times. The CDR3 DNA sequence: TGTGCCAGCACCGAGGGGGAGTTGACCTACAATGAGCAGTTCTTC. It yields the protein CASTEGELTYNEQFF. The J gene is TRBJ2-1, the V gene TRBV5-6, with a tentative D call TRBD1 (6 bases). The CDR3 is 15 residues long. Germline CDR1 is SGHDT and CDR2 is YYEEEE. Trimming removed 6 bases at V and 2 bases at J, with 15 bases between.